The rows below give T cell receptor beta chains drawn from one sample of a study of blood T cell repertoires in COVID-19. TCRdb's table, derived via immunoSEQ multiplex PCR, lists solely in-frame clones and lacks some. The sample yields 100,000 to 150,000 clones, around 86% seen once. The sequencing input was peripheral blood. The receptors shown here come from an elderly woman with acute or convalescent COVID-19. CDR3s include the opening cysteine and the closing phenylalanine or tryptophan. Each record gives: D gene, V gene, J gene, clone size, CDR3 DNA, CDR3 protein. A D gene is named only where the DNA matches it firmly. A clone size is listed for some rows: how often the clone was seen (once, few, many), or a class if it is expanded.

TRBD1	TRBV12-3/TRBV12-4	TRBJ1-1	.	TGTGCCAGCAGCTTGCAGGGGGACAAAGCTTTCTTT	CASSLQGDKAFF
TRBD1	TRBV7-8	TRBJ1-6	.	TGTGCCAGCAGCCTATGGACAGGGGGGTTACCCCTCCACTTT	CASSLWTGGLPLHF
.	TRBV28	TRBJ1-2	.	TGTGCCGTGCGGGGGGCGAGATATGGCTACACCTTC	CAVRGARYGYTF
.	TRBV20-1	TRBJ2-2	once	TGCAGTGCTAGTTGGGGGCGGGCAACCGGGGAGCTGTTTTTT	CSASWGRATGELFF
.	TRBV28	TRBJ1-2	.	TGTGCCAGCAGTCCCGCCCCGACATGGAACTATGGCTACACCTTC	CASSPAPTWNYGYTF
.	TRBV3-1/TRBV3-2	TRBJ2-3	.	TGTGCCAGCAGCCAAGTATCAGATACGCAGTATTTT	CASSQVSDTQYF
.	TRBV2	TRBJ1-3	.	TGTGCCAGCAGTGAACAATTGGCACATGGAAACACCATATATTTT	CASSEQLAHGNTIYF
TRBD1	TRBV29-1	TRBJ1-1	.	TGCAGCACCACACAGGGGATGAACACTGAAGCTTTCTTT	CSTTQGMNTEAFF
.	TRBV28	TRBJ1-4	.	TGTGCCAGCAAAGGGGCAACTAATGAAAAACTGTTTTTT	CASKGATNEKLFF
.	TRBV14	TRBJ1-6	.	TGTGCCAGCAGCCGGGGGGGGAATTCACCCCTCCACTTT	CASSRGGNSPLHF
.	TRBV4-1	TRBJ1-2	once	TGCGCCAGCAGCCAACCCAGAGAGGGTAAAGTGGGGAAGAGCTACACCTTC	CASSQPREGKVGKSYTF
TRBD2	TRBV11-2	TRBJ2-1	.	TGTGCCAGCAGCCTAGAGGGGCTAGCGGCTGGGCAGTTCTTC	CASSLEGLAAGQFF
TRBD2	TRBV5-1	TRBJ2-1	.	TGCGCCAGCAGCTTGGCCTTCGGGGTTTCCGGGAGGGGTGAGCAGTTCTTC	CASSLAFGVSGRGEQFF
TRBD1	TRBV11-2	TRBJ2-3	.	TGTGCCAGCAGTTCCCAGGGGGCTAGCACAGATACGCAGTATTTT	CASSSQGASTDTQYF
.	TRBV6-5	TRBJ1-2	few	TGTGCCAGCAGTTACCCAGGACAAAGGGGCTACACCTTC	CASSYPGQRGYTF
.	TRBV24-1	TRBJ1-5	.	TGTGCCACCAGTGACAATCAGGGAAATCAGCCCCAGCATTTT	CATSDNQGNQPQHF
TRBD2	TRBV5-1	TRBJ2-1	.	TGCGCCAGCAGCTTGGATCGGGGGGACAATGAGCAGTTCTTC	CASSLDRGDNEQFF
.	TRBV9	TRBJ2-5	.	TGTGCCAGCAGCGTAGTGGGGGGAGTACAAGAGACCCAGTACTTC	CASSVVGGVQETQYF
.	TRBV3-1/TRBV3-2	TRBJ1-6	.	TGTGCCAGCAGCCACCACTTTAACCGGGACCGGACTAAGTTTTCACCCCTCCACTTT	CASSHHFNRDRTKFSPLHF
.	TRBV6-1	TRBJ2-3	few	TGTGCCAGCAGTGACTTGCCCGGACTCTCCTACACAGATACGCAGTATTTT	CASSDLPGLSYTDTQYF
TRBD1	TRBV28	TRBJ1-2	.	TGTGCCAGCAGGTCGACAGGGGCGTCCTTCTATGGCTACACCTTC	CASRSTGASFYGYTF
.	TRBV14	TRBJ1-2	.	TGTGCCAGCAGCCCCTTCGGGGAGGCCGTCTATGGCTACACCTTC	CASSPFGEAVYGYTF
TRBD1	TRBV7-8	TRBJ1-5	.	TGTGCCCTAGGCCGGGACAGGGACAATCAGCCCCAGCATTTT	CALGRDRDNQPQHF
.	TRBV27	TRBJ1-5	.	TGTGCCAGCAGTTTATCGCAGGATAAAGGCAATCAGCCCCAGCATTTT	CASSLSQDKGNQPQHF
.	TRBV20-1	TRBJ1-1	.	TGCAGTGCTAGTAGGGGCCAGGCGGACACTGAAGCTTTCTTT	CSASRGQADTEAFF
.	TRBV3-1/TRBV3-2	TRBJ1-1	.	TGTGCCAGCAGCCAAACACAGGGAGGGGAAGCTTTCTTT	CASSQTQGGEAFF
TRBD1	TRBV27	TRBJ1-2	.	TGTGCCAGCAGTTTTGGGACAGGGGAGAACTATGGCTACACCTTC	CASSFGTGENYGYTF
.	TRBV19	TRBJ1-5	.	TGTGCCAGTAGTATTGCTGCGATGGGCAATCAGCCCCAGCATTTT	CASSIAAMGNQPQHF
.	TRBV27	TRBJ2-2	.	TGTGCCAGCAGTTTCAGGGACGGGGAGCTGTTTTTT	CASSFRDGELFF
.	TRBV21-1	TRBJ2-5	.	TGTGCCAGCAGCAAAGGCTCGGTAAGGGGGTGTTGGGAGACCCAGTACTTC	CASSKGSVRGCWETQYF
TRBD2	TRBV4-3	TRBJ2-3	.	TGCGCCAGCAGCCAAGTAAGCGGGGGACACACAGATACGCAGTATTTT	CASSQVSGGHTDTQYF
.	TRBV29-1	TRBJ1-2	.	TGCAGCGTTGAAGTTGGCGGGGTTATTGAAACATACACCTTC	CSVEVGGVIETYTF
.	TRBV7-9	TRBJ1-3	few	TGTGCCAGCAGCTCCCAACTCTCTGGAAACACCATATATTTT	CASSSQLSGNTIYF
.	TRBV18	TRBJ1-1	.	TGTGCCAGCTCACCCCAGGGCGAAGCTTTCTTT	CASSPQGEAFF
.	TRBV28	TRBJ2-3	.	TGTGCCAGCAGCCGGGGACAAAGGATTAGCACAGATACGCAGTATTTT	CASSRGQRISTDTQYF
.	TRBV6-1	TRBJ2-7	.	TGTGCCAGCAGTGCCTCCGCGACAGGATTTGGGGCCTACGAGCAGTACTTC	CASSASATGFGAYEQYF
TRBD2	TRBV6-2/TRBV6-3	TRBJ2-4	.	TGTGCCAGCAGCCACGCGGGGGTGGTCATTCAGTACTTC	CASSHAGVVIQYF
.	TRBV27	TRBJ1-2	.	TGTGCCAGCAGTCCAACAGCGGTCCCTTATGGCTACACCTTC	CASSPTAVPYGYTF
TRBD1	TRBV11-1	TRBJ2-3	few	TGTGCCAGCAGCTTAGGGGGACAGAGGACCCGGGATACGCAGTATTTT	CASSLGGQRTRDTQYF
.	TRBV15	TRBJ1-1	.	TGTGCCACCAGCGGGAGGCAGAAAATGAACACTGAAGCTTTCTTT	CATSGRQKMNTEAFF
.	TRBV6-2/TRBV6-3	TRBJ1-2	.	TGTGCCAGCAGTCAGGGTCTCGGCTACACCTTC	CASSQGLGYTF
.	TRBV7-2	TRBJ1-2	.	TGTGCCAGCAGGCTCCGGGGGGCTCAAGGCTACACCTTC	CASRLRGAQGYTF